Reported below is one T cell receptor (beta chain). Its antigen is undetermined. This record comes from a study of cytomegalovirus exposure and HLA in healthy donors. Amplification used 60 Vbeta primers and 13 Jbeta primers. The table came from immunoSEQ multiplex PCR; TCRdb's copy has only in-frame clones and leaves some out. The profile shows about 110,000 clones, 76% of them singletons. Regarding the study as a whole: TCR beta sequences numbering over 15,000 were associated with HLA alleles at 0.05 false discovery rate in a later analysis. An observed cluster of highly shared sequence variants was recorded as a likely sequencing artifact.

The CDR3 runs to 12 residues. CDR1 and CDR2 from the germline V gene are SGHAT and FQNNGV. Trimming shortened V by 3 bases and J by 12 bases, and 9 bases separated the two germline ends. These donors counted as nominally healthy when sampled, but unrecorded immune exposures were likely. The chain has TRBV11-2 and TRBJ1-6, with D hard to call. Sequenced sample: PBMCs. The TCR originated in a man aged 25-40 years in good health and CMV-seropositive. CDR3 coding DNA: TGTGCCAGCAGCTTCGCGAGTGGACCCCTCCACTTT. This encodes CASSFASGPLHF.